This is a list of T cell receptor beta chains from one sample in a study of shared clonotypes between healthy human individuals. Assay: immunoSEQ multiplex PCR; the TCRdb copy retains only in-frame clones and omits some. The sample shows around 450,000 clones, more than 75% of them seen only once. What was sequenced was PBMCs. These receptors were taken from a woman aged 40-49 years in good health. Some clones in this sample may be carry-over from other donors' samples. Both conserved end residues are part of each CDR3. Fields, in order: clone size, J gene, D gene, V gene, CDR3 DNA, CDR3 protein. D genes are given only for firm matches. Not all rows give a size; the values are once, few, many and, for expanded clones, a class.

abundance: .
j_gene: TRBJ2-5
d_gene: TRBD1
v_gene: TRBV7-9
CDR3nt: TGTGCCAGCAGCACCGGACAGGGACAAGAGACCCAGTACTTC
CDR3aa: CASSTGQGQETQYF

abundance: .
j_gene: TRBJ2-7
d_gene: TRBD2
v_gene: TRBV28
CDR3nt: TGTGCCAGCATAGGTAGCGGGAGGGCGAGCTCCTACGAGCAGTACTTC
CDR3aa: CASIGSGRASSYEQYF

abundance: .
j_gene: TRBJ1-2
d_gene: .
v_gene: TRBV5-4
CDR3nt: TGTGCCAGCAGCTTGGCAGGGATGGCCTATGGCTACACCTTC
CDR3aa: CASSLAGMAYGYTF

abundance: .
j_gene: TRBJ1-2
d_gene: TRBD1
v_gene: TRBV28
CDR3nt: TGTGCCAGCAGTGAACCCGGGACAGGGGTTGGCTACACCTTC
CDR3aa: CASSEPGTGVGYTF

abundance: .
j_gene: TRBJ2-5
d_gene: TRBD2
v_gene: TRBV6-5
CDR3nt: TGTGCCAGCAGTCAAGCGGGACCGCGGCCCCAGTACTTC
CDR3aa: CASSQAGPRPQYF

abundance: .
j_gene: TRBJ2-3
d_gene: TRBD2
v_gene: TRBV4-2
CDR3nt: TGTGCCAGCAGCCAATCCGGTCGGCTAGCGGGCACAGATACGCAGTATTTT
CDR3aa: CASSQSGRLAGTDTQYF

abundance: few
j_gene: TRBJ1-2
d_gene: .
v_gene: TRBV7-9
CDR3nt: TGTGCCAGCGCGGACAGCTATGGCTACACCTTC
CDR3aa: CASADSYGYTF

abundance: .
j_gene: TRBJ2-7
d_gene: .
v_gene: TRBV27
CDR3nt: TGTGCCAGCAGTTTATCCCGGACACCTCTCTCCGAGCAGTACTTC
CDR3aa: CASSLSRTPLSEQYF

abundance: .
j_gene: TRBJ1-3
d_gene: .
v_gene: TRBV30
CDR3nt: TGTGCCTGGAGTGCCAGGGGCTCTGGAAACACCATATATTTT
CDR3aa: CAWSARGSGNTIYF

abundance: .
j_gene: TRBJ2-1
d_gene: TRBD1
v_gene: TRBV25-1
CDR3nt: TGTGCCAGCAGTGATAGGACAGGGGACAATGAGCAGTTCTTC
CDR3aa: CASSDRTGDNEQFF

abundance: .
j_gene: TRBJ2-1
d_gene: .
v_gene: TRBV28
CDR3nt: TGTGCCAGCAGTACCGGGTACTACAATGAGCAGTTCTTC
CDR3aa: CASSTGYYNEQFF

abundance: .
j_gene: TRBJ2-2
d_gene: .
v_gene: TRBV15
CDR3nt: TGTGCCACCAGCAGAGATCCTCGCCGGAGCCCCGGGGAGCTGTTTTTT
CDR3aa: CATSRDPRRSPGELFF

abundance: few
j_gene: TRBJ1-4
d_gene: TRBD1
v_gene: TRBV6-4
CDR3nt: TGTGCCAGCAGTGCAGACAGGGGTAGTGAAAAACTGTTTTTT
CDR3aa: CASSADRGSEKLFF

abundance: .
j_gene: TRBJ2-7
d_gene: .
v_gene: TRBV14
CDR3nt: TGTGCCAGCAGCCCGGGGCCTTACGAGCAGTACTTC
CDR3aa: CASSPGPYEQYF

abundance: .
j_gene: TRBJ2-7
d_gene: TRBD1
v_gene: TRBV11-2
CDR3nt: TGTGCCAGCAGCTTAGGGACAGGTTTGTACGAGCAGTACTTC
CDR3aa: CASSLGTGLYEQYF

abundance: .
j_gene: TRBJ1-4
d_gene: .
v_gene: TRBV18
CDR3nt: TGTGCCAGCTCACCAAGGATGATAGGGGATGAAAAACTGTTTTTT
CDR3aa: CASSPRMIGDEKLFF

abundance: .
j_gene: TRBJ2-5
d_gene: .
v_gene: TRBV29-1
CDR3nt: TGCAGCGTTGGACTACAAGAGACCCAGTACTTC
CDR3aa: CSVGLQETQYF

abundance: once
j_gene: TRBJ2-1
d_gene: .
v_gene: TRBV5-6
CDR3nt: TGTGCCAGCAGCTTGGGAGGACCGAGCTCCTACAATGAGCAGTTCTTC
CDR3aa: CASSLGGPSSYNEQFF

abundance: few
j_gene: TRBJ1-2
d_gene: .
v_gene: TRBV6-5
CDR3nt: TGTGCCAGCAGTTACTCATCTAACTATGGCTACACCTTC
CDR3aa: CASSYSSNYGYTF

abundance: .
j_gene: TRBJ2-2
d_gene: TRBD1
v_gene: TRBV6-4
CDR3nt: TGTGCCAGCAGTGACCGAACAGGGGGCGGGGAGCTGTTTTTT
CDR3aa: CASSDRTGGGELFF

abundance: .
j_gene: TRBJ1-2
d_gene: .
v_gene: TRBV27
CDR3nt: TGTGCCAGCAGTCTAACCCTCGGACGCCTCAACTATGGCTACACCTTC
CDR3aa: CASSLTLGRLNYGYTF

abundance: .
j_gene: TRBJ2-2
d_gene: .
v_gene: TRBV28
CDR3nt: TGTGCCAGCACGGCAGGGAGCAGAACCGGGGAGCTGTTTTTT
CDR3aa: CASTAGSRTGELFF

abundance: .
j_gene: TRBJ2-7
d_gene: .
v_gene: TRBV28
CDR3nt: TGTGCCAGCGGGGGAGAGGGGCTCGACGAGCAGTACTTC
CDR3aa: CASGGEGLDEQYF

abundance: .
j_gene: TRBJ2-1
d_gene: TRBD1
v_gene: TRBV2
CDR3nt: TGTGCCAGCAAACAGGGGGCGAACAATGAGCAGTTCTTC
CDR3aa: CASKQGANNEQFF

abundance: .
j_gene: TRBJ2-5
d_gene: TRBD1
v_gene: TRBV7-7
CDR3nt: TGTGCTAGCAGCCCCAACAGGGGTGGGGAGACCCAGTACTTC
CDR3aa: CASSPNRGGETQYF

abundance: .
j_gene: TRBJ2-7
d_gene: TRBD1
v_gene: TRBV28
CDR3nt: TGTGCCAGCAGATCGACAGGGGCCGGCTCCTACGAGCAGTACTTC
CDR3aa: CASRSTGAGSYEQYF

abundance: .
j_gene: TRBJ2-1
d_gene: TRBD2
v_gene: TRBV7-3
CDR3nt: TGTGCCAGCAGCTTACACACTAGCGGACTCAATGAGCAGTTCTTC
CDR3aa: CASSLHTSGLNEQFF

abundance: .
j_gene: TRBJ1-3
d_gene: .
v_gene: TRBV5-1
CDR3nt: TGCGCCAGCAGCTTGGACGGAGCCTCTGGAAACACCATATATTTT
CDR3aa: CASSLDGASGNTIYF

abundance: few
j_gene: TRBJ2-3
d_gene: .
v_gene: TRBV9
CDR3nt: TGTGCCAGCAGCTCCTTCACGGGACCGGGGCCAGATACGCAGTATTTT
CDR3aa: CASSSFTGPGPDTQYF

abundance: .
j_gene: TRBJ2-7
d_gene: .
v_gene: TRBV30
CDR3nt: TGTGCCTGGTCACGGAGGGGGGAGCAGTACTTC
CDR3aa: CAWSRRGEQYF

abundance: many
j_gene: TRBJ1-1
d_gene: .
v_gene: TRBV4-1
CDR3nt: TGCGCCAGCAGCCCGTTCAGCGGGGACGGCACTGAAGCTTTCTTT
CDR3aa: CASSPFSGDGTEAFF

abundance: .
j_gene: TRBJ2-4
d_gene: .
v_gene: TRBV30
CDR3nt: TGTGCCTGGAGCGCCCCCTCCGCCAAAAACATTCAGTACTTC
CDR3aa: CAWSAPSAKNIQYF

abundance: once
j_gene: TRBJ2-1
d_gene: .
v_gene: TRBV4-2
CDR3nt: TGTGCCAGCAGCCAAGTGGCCAGCGGTTTCCGGGGGGAGCAGTTCTTC
CDR3aa: CASSQVASGFRGEQFF

abundance: .
j_gene: TRBJ2-7
d_gene: .
v_gene: TRBV19
CDR3nt: TGTGCCAGTAGTAAACAGGGCTCTGAAGAGCAGTACTTC
CDR3aa: CASSKQGSEEQYF

abundance: few
j_gene: TRBJ1-2
d_gene: .
v_gene: TRBV2
CDR3nt: TGTGCCAGCAGTGAACAACAGAATGTTCATGGCTACACCTTC
CDR3aa: CASSEQQNVHGYTF

abundance: .
j_gene: TRBJ2-1
d_gene: .
v_gene: TRBV21-1
CDR3nt: TGTGCCAGCAGCAAAGCTCGATGCAGGGGGAGAACTAGCCGGTACAATGAGCAGTTCTTC
CDR3aa: CASSKARCRGRTSRYNEQFF

abundance: .
j_gene: TRBJ2-1
d_gene: TRBD2
v_gene: TRBV5-6
CDR3nt: TGTGCCAGCAGCTCCCTGACAGGGGCGACTAGCGGGAGTGGCAATGAGCAGTTCTTC
CDR3aa: CASSSLTGATSGSGNEQFF

abundance: .
j_gene: TRBJ1-4
d_gene: TRBD1
v_gene: TRBV7-2
CDR3nt: TGTGCCAGCAGCTCACCGACAGGGGCTAGTGAAAAACTGTTTTTT
CDR3aa: CASSSPTGASEKLFF

abundance: .
j_gene: TRBJ1-1
d_gene: .
v_gene: TRBV19
CDR3nt: TGTGCCAGTAGTCAAATCGACAGTATGTCTGAAGCTTTCTTT
CDR3aa: CASSQIDSMSEAFF

abundance: .
j_gene: TRBJ2-3
d_gene: TRBD2
v_gene: TRBV9
CDR3nt: TGTGCCAGCAGCGTAGCCCCCTTATGGGGACTAGCGGGATCTGTAGATACGCAGTATTTT
CDR3aa: CASSVAPLWGLAGSVDTQYF

abundance: .
j_gene: TRBJ2-7
d_gene: .
v_gene: TRBV6-5
CDR3nt: TGTGCCAGCACCACCCGGGCAGGCGATTCCTACGAGCAGTACTTC
CDR3aa: CASTTRAGDSYEQYF

abundance: .
j_gene: TRBJ2-3
d_gene: .
v_gene: TRBV7-6
CDR3nt: TGTGCCAGCAGCTTAGGCGTAGCTACGCTCGCAGATACGCAGTATTTT
CDR3aa: CASSLGVATLADTQYF

abundance: .
j_gene: TRBJ2-1
d_gene: .
v_gene: TRBV6-4
CDR3nt: TGTGCCAGCAGTGATTATAAAACCGACAGGAGAGAGCAGTTCTTC
CDR3aa: CASSDYKTDRREQFF

abundance: .
j_gene: TRBJ2-3
d_gene: TRBD2
v_gene: TRBV2
CDR3nt: TGTGCCAGCAGTGAGTGGCGGGAGGGTGGAGATACGCAGTATTTT
CDR3aa: CASSEWREGGDTQYF

abundance: .
j_gene: TRBJ1-5
d_gene: .
v_gene: TRBV7-9
CDR3nt: TGTGCCAGCAGTAAAGGGGGAGGTAATCAGCCCCAGCATTTT
CDR3aa: CASSKGGGNQPQHF